The 32 T cell receptor beta chains in this list originate from one sample, sequenced in a study of cytomegalovirus exposure and HLA in healthy donors. 13 Jbeta primers and 60 Vbeta primers were used for the PCR. Sequenced by immunoSEQ multiplex PCR; TCRdb stores in-frame clones only, minus some. The table records fewer than 100,000 clones, approximately 69% of them present only once. The sequenced material came from PBMCs. The receptors shown here come from a female donor in good health and CMV-seronegative.

This clone turned up a few times. The chain joins TRBV29-1 to TRBJ2-5; 8 positions match TRBD1. V trimming: 8 bases; J trimming: 1 base; junction bases outside the gene matches: 3. This CDR3 is built from 12 residues. Germline CDR1 reads SQVTM; CDR2 reads ANQGSEA. CDR3 sequence reads: CSTGQGQETQYF. The CDR3 DNA is TGCAGCACTGGACAGGGCCAAGAGACCCAGTACTTC. Drawing the rest from reference TRBV29-1 and TRBJ2-5, the complete variable domain is SAVISQKPSRDICQRGTSLTIQCQVDSQVTMMFWYRQQPGQSLTLIATANQGSEATYESGFVIDKFPISRPNLTFSTLTVSNMSPEDSSIYLCSTGQGQETQYFGPGTRLLVL.

This chain connects TRBV4-1 to TRBJ2-7, with 9 bases that match TRBD2. Losses at the gene ends were 1 base for V and 0 bases for J; bases not matched to a gene: 1. The CDR3 is made up of 15 amino acids. Germline V gene sequence: CDR1 MGHRA, CDR2 YSYEKL. CDR3 loop: CASSQGSGSSYEQYF. The CDR3 nucleotides are TGCGCCAGCAGCCAAGGTAGCGGGAGCTCCTACGAGCAGTACTTC.

V and J are TRBV9 and TRBJ1-1; 9 nucleotides line up with TRBD1. Germline V lookup: CDR1 SGDLS, CDR2 YYNGEE. The CDR3 covers 15 residues. V was clipped by 4 bases and J by 4 bases; unmatched bases: 8. The CDR3 reads CASSPGQGSGTEAFF. The CDR3 DNA is TGTGCCAGCAGCCCTGGACAGGGGAGCGGCACTGAAGCTTTCTTT. Filled out from reference TRBV9 and TRBJ1-1, the complete variable domain reads DSGVTQTPKHLITATGQRVTLRCSPRSGDLSVYWYQQSLDQGLQFLIQYYNGEERAKGNILERFSAQQFPDLHSELNLSSLELGDSALYFCASSPGQGSGTEAFFGQGTRLTVV.

The chain has TRBV18 and TRBJ1-1; D is ambiguous. This CDR3 region has 13 residues. V was cut by 1 base and J by 1 base, with 4 bases left in between. Germline CDR1 KGHSH, CDR2 LQKENI. DNA of the CDR3: TGTGCCAGCTCACCACTAAAGAACACTGAAGCTTTCTTT. It codes for CASSPLKNTEAFF.

The V gene is TRBV6-6, the J gene TRBJ2-7; 9 bases line up with TRBD1. The V gene's germline CDR1 is MNHNY and CDR2 SVGAGI (reference sequence). V dropped 6 bases and J dropped 6; count of bases not matched to a gene: 9. This CDR3 has 14 amino acids. In DNA form, the CDR3 reads TGTGCCAGCAGCGACTCCGGGACAGGGTCCGAGCAGTACTTC. It yields the protein CASSDSGTGSEQYF.

The chain has TRBV2 and TRBJ2-5; 10 nucleotides line up with TRBD2. This CDR3 region has 16 residues. V was clipped by 1 base and J by 3 bases; unmatched bases: 5. Per germline, CDR1 SNHLY and CDR2 FYNNEI. CDR3 coding DNA: TGTGCCAGCAGTGAAGAGATACTAGCGGGGAAAGAGACCCAGTACTTC. Protein: CASSEEILAGKETQYF. Drawing the rest from reference TRBV2 and TRBJ2-5, the complete variable domain is EPEVTQTPSHQVTQMGQEVILRCVPISNHLYFYWYRQILGQKVEFLVSFYNNEISEKSEIFDDQFSVERPDGSNFTLKIRSTKLEDSAMYFCASSEEILAGKETQYFGPGTRLLVL.

The genes are TRBV5-8 and TRBJ1-6; 7 positions agree with TRBD1. J gave up 9 bases and V 3 bases, and 9 bases lay outside the gene matches. Germline V gene lookup returns CDR1 SGHTS and CDR2 YDEGEE. The CDR3 sequence is 15 residues long. Here the CDR3 DNA reads TGTGCCAGCAGCTCCTCGACAGGGAGGACTTCACCCCTCCACTTT. Its translation is CASSSSTGRTSPLHF.

The chain uses TRBV10-2 and TRBJ1-2; 10 bases are shared with TRBD1. The CDR3 spans 13 residues. V was clipped by 4 bases and J by 4 bases; unmatched bases: 0. Germline values: CDR1 WSHSY, CDR2 SAAADI. The CDR3 region has the DNA TGCGCCAGCAGTGGGACAGGGGGCTATGGCTACACCTTC. The encoded protein is CASSGTGGYGYTF.

The chain has TRBV6-4 and TRBJ2-3; D is ambiguous. Looked up from germline, CDR1 is MRHNA and CDR2 is SNTAGT. Trimming pared 6 bases from V and 1 base from J, leaving 11 bases between. This CDR3 has 14 residues. The CDR3 sequence: CASSAMGRTDTQYF. CDR3 bases: TGTGCCAGCAGCGCAATGGGCCGCACAGATACGCAGTATTTT.

V and J are TRBV15 and TRBJ2-5; D might be TRBD2 (6 bases). Germline-derived CDR1 and CDR2 are LNHNV and YYDKDF (reference sequence). Trimming cost V 0 bases and J 3 bases, with 8 bases left between them. The CDR3 contains 14 residues. The DNA of the CDR3 is TGTGCCACCAGCAGAGAGGGACTGAAAGAGACCCAGTACTTC. This translates into CATSREGLKETQYF.

The chain recombines TRBV10-3 with TRBJ1-5; TRBD1 might be the D (5 bases). Looked up from germline, CDR1 is ENHRY and CDR2 is SYGVKD. The V end was cut by 0 bases, the J end by 11 bases, with 17 bases between. CDR3 length: 15 amino acids. The CDR3 loop is CAISESTGVPGAQHF. The CDR3 bases are TGTGCCATCAGTGAGTCGACTGGGGTCCCGGGGGCCCAGCATTTT.

This clone turned up a few times. The gene calls are TRBV27 and TRBJ2-1; no firm D call. Germline V gene data show CDR1 as MNHEY and CDR2 as SMNVEV (reference sequence). V lost 6 bases and J 7 bases, leaving 19 bases between the germline ends. The CDR3 is made up of 15 amino acids. The CDR3 sequence is CASSQERVAANEQFF. In DNA form, the CDR3 reads TGTGCCAGCAGCCAAGAACGGGTCGCCGCAAATGAGCAGTTCTTC.

This chain uses TRBV5-1 with TRBJ2-7, with a possible D match to TRBD1 (8 bases). The CDR3 has 18 amino acids. Germline lookup yields CDR1 SGHRS and CDR2 YFSETQ. Trimming took off 0 bases at V and 1 base at J, with 20 bases between the two ends. In nucleotides, the CDR3 is TGCGCCAGCAGCTTGGGAGGGACAGGCCTGCGGGGGTCCTACGAGCAGTACTTC. Protein: CASSLGGTGLRGSYEQYF. The full variable domain, its missing parts supplied by reference TRBV5-1 and TRBJ2-7, is KAGVTQTPRYLIKTRGQQVTLSCSPISGHRSVSWYQQTPGQGLQFLFEYFSETQRNKGNFPGRFSGRQFSNSRSEMNVSTLELGDSALYLCASSLGGTGLRGSYEQYFGPGTRLTVT.

Of note for this clone: Sequence at one end of the junction differs from germline and may be a read error. The chain carries TRBV7-2 and TRBJ1-1; 10 nucleotides match TRBD1. CDR3 length: 14 amino acids. The germline CDR1 and CDR2 sequences are SGHTA and FQGNSA. The chain's CDR3 is CVSSRTGGNTEAFF. CDR3 bases: TGTGTCAGCAGCCGGACAGGGGGGAACACTGAAGCTTTCTTT.

This chain connects TRBV6-5 to TRBJ2-1; 7 bases are shared with TRBD1. V shed 2 bases and J 1 base; nucleotides not matched to a gene: 2. The CDR3 sequence is 15 residues long. Germline CDR1 and CDR2: MNHEY and SVGAGI. The CDR3 protein is CASSYGTASYNEQFF. CDR3 nucleotide sequence: TGTGCCAGCAGTTACGGGACAGCTTCCTACAATGAGCAGTTCTTC.

The CDR3 here is CASSAGTSLNEQFF. The CDR3 nucleotides are TGTGCCAGCAGCGCCGGGACTAGCCTGAATGAGCAGTTCTTC. The rearrangement joins TRBV9 to TRBJ2-1; 9 bases line up with TRBD2. Per the germline V gene, CDR1 is SGDLS and CDR2 is YYNGEE. V was clipped by 3 bases and J by 7 bases; unmatched bases: 5. The CDR3 has 14 residues.

The chain has TRBV29-1 and TRBJ2-7; TRBD2 matches 11 bases. CDR1 is SQVTM and CDR2 is ANQGSEA in the germline V gene. This CDR3 region has 15 residues. DNA of the CDR3: TGCAGTGCCGTGAACCCTAGCGGGGGGCCGGGAGAGCAGTACTTC. This translates into CSAVNPSGGPGEQYF.

V gene TRBV6-6 combines with J gene TRBJ2-2; 7 bases align to TRBD1. V lost 5 bases, J lost 5 bases, and 5 bases stayed unmatched. The CDR3 consists of 14 residues. In germline, CDR1 is MNHNY, CDR2 SVGAGI (reference sequence). CDR3 in amino acids: CASSRTGSTGELFF. The CDR3 region has the DNA TGTGCCAGCAGTCGGACAGGCTCGACCGGGGAGCTGTTTTTT.

The chain couples TRBV9 to TRBJ2-3, with D possibly TRBD2 on 7 matching bases. There are 15 residues in the CDR3. Germline lookup yields CDR1 SGDLS and CDR2 YYNGEE. V dropped 4 bases and J dropped 5 bases, with 17 bases sitting between them. CDR3: CASSMGGGLIDTQYF. The CDR3 DNA sequence: TGTGCCAGCAGCATGGGAGGGGGGCTCATAGATACGCAGTATTTT.

There are a few counts of this clone. The rearrangement uses TRBV25-1 and TRBJ1-2; no clear D. Per the germline V gene, CDR1 is MGHDK and CDR2 is SYGVNS. The germline V and J ends were trimmed by 10 bases and 4 bases, with 10 bases remaining between them. CDR3 size: 11 residues. This chain's CDR3 is CATRVGYGYTF. The DNA for the CDR3 is TGTGCCACCCGGGTAGGCTATGGCTACACCTTC.

Comments on this clone: The junction differs from germline at one of its ends, possibly a read error. V and J are TRBV30 and TRBJ1-2; 9 positions agree with TRBD1. CDR3 length: 14 residues. Germline CDR1 GTSNPN, CDR2 SVGIG (reference sequence). CDR3 in amino acids: CAGRNRGRNYGYPF. CDR3 nucleotides: TGTGCCGGAAGAAACAGGGGGCGTAACTATGGCTACCCCTTC.

CDR3 sequence reads: CASRRGEGKLFF. CDR3 sequence (DNA): TGTGCCAGCAGAAGAGGGGAGGGAAAACTGTTTTTT. The V and J genes are TRBV25-1 and TRBJ1-4; possible D gene TRBD1, 5 bases. Per the germline V gene, CDR1 is MGHDK and CDR2 is SYGVNS. Trimming removed 6 bases at V and 10 bases at J, with 12 bases between. The CDR3 extends over 12 amino acids.

This chain joins TRBV25-1 and TRBJ2-2; 9 positions match TRBD2. With 4 bases clipped from V and 3 bases from J, the junction kept 0 bases outside the gene matches. Germline values: CDR1 MGHDK, CDR2 SYGVNS. The CDR3 totals 14 residues. The CDR3 coding sequence is TGTGCCAGCAGTGCTAGCGGGGACACCGGGGAGCTGTTTTTT. It is translated as CASSASGDTGELFF.

The chain combines TRBV7-8 with TRBJ1-1; D remains unclear. The CDR3 loop spans 14 amino acids. Germline lookup yields CDR1 SGHVS and CDR2 FQNEAQ. Trimming took 1 base from V and 0 from J, leaving 6 bases between them. The CDR3 sequence is CASSLGGLNTEAFF. The DNA of the CDR3 is TGTGCCAGCAGCTTAGGAGGCTTGAACACTGAAGCTTTCTTT.

V usage is TRBV6-6 and J usage is TRBJ2-1; 7 bases are shared with TRBD1. Germline loops: CDR1 MNHNY, CDR2 SVGAGI (reference sequence). The CDR3 covers 14 residues. J gave up 3 bases and V 5 bases, and 4 bases lay outside the gene matches. CDR3 bases: TGTGCCAGCAGTCAGTGGGACAGCTACAATGAGCAGTTCTTC. Amino acids: CASSQWDSYNEQFF.

This chain uses TRBV11-2 with TRBJ1-1, with TRBD1 as a possible D gene (5 bases). Trimming pared 5 bases from V and 0 bases from J, leaving 16 bases between. The CDR3 is made up of 16 amino acids. Germline V gives CDR1 SGHAT, CDR2 FQNNGV. The CDR3 DNA is TGTGCCAGCAGCCCCCCCCTCAGACAGATGAACACTGAAGCTTTCTTT. It yields the protein CASSPPLRQMNTEAFF.

This rearrangement joins TRBV5-1 to TRBJ1-1; TRBD1 matches 7 bases. This CDR3 region has 14 residues. The trim removed 3 bases at V and 10 bases at J, leaving 12 bases unmatched. The V gene's germline CDR1 is SGHRS and CDR2 YFSETQ. The CDR3 bases are TGCGCCAGCAGCTCGGGACAGAGCGTCTATGGAGCTTTCTTT. This codes for CASSSGQSVYGAFF.

This sequence joins TRBV11-3 and TRBJ1-1; D ambiguous. The CDR3 is 13 amino acids. V lost 4 bases to trimming and J lost 6 bases, with 12 bases between them. Germline CDR1 is SGHNT and CDR2 is YENEEA. The CDR3 region is CASSYGRTSEAFF. CDR3 bases: TGTGCCAGCAGCTACGGGAGGACCTCTGAAGCTTTCTTT. Filled out from reference TRBV11-3 and TRBJ1-1, the complete variable domain reads EAGVVQSPRYKIIEKKQPVAFWCNPISGHNTLYWYLQNLGQGPELLIRYENEEAVDDSQLPKDRFSAERLKGVDSTLKIQPAELGDSAVYLCASSYGRTSEAFFGQGTRLTVV.

This rearrangement joins TRBV11-2 to TRBJ2-1; tentative D call: TRBD1 (5 bases). CDR1 and CDR2 from the germline V gene are SGHAT and FQNNGV. There are 12 residues in the CDR3. Trimming removed 3 bases from V and 8 bases from J, with 8 bases in between. CDR3: CASSFSRDEQFF. The CDR3 DNA is TGTGCCAGCAGCTTCTCCAGGGATGAGCAGTTCTTC.

This clone was counted between two and nine times. The chain employs TRBV2 and TRBJ2-7, with 10 bases that match TRBD1. V lost 7 bases and J lost 6; bases outside the gene matches: 6. This CDR3 has 13 amino acids. Germline V lookup: CDR1 SNHLY, CDR2 FYNNEI. CDR3 sequence (DNA): TGTGCCAGCACGGGACAGGGGTTGCGCGAGCAGTACTTC. Translating gives CASTGQGLREQYF.

The chain has TRBV7-2 and TRBJ1-4; D perhaps matches TRBD1 (5 bases). The germline V gene has CDR1 SGHTA and CDR2 FQGNSA. The CDR3 is made up of 15 amino acids. Deletions cut 5 bases from V and 4 bases from J, with 14 bases between. For the CDR3, the DNA is TGTGCCAGCAGCCCTATTGGGGGGGGTAATGAAAAACTGTTTTTT. Its translation is CASSPIGGGNEKLFF.

V usage is TRBV6-5 and J usage is TRBJ1-1; D might be TRBD1 (6 bases). CDR3 length: 14 residues. Germline V gives CDR1 MNHEY, CDR2 SVGAGI. Trimming took off 6 bases at V and 7 bases at J, with 18 bases between the two ends. CDR3 in amino acids: CASRQEGGLNEAFF. CDR3 in DNA: TGTGCCAGCAGGCAGGAGGGGGGGTTGAATGAAGCTTTCTTT.